The sequence of this TCR beta chain was determined in a study of cytotoxic CD8 clonotypes in ibrutinib-treated CLL. The overall study: The group held roughly ten relapsed/refractory and roughly 15 treatment-naive patients, with roughly 17 IGHV unmutated.

Cryopreserved PBMCs supplied about 2 micrograms of genomic DNA for TCR beta libraries. Clones were sequenced by immunoSEQ multiplex PCR, and TCRdb holds only the in-frame ones, with some missing. The sample comprises around 250,000 clones, around 70% of which are singletons, and 15% to 17% rests with the top ten. Germline lookup yields CDR1 SGHRS and CDR2 YFSETQ. V shed 1 base and J 1 base; nucleotides not matched to a gene: 3. CDR3 size: 15 residues. Regarding the study as a whole: Sampling times, which were not matched between the groups, differed between sustained-remission patients and progressing patients.

Of note for this clone: Its antigen is currently unknown.

The sample was PBMCs, taken after 24 months of ibrutinib treatment. This sequence originates from a human donor with chronic lymphocytic leukemia. The chain combines TRBV5-1 with TRBJ1-1; 8 nucleotides match TRBD1. CDR3 in amino acids: CASSLIGTGNTEAFF. The DNA for the CDR3 is TGCGCCAGCAGCTTGATTGGGACAGGGAACACTGAAGCTTTCTTT.